Below, one T cell receptor beta chain is given with its context. No antigen is known for it. Latent tuberculosis screening used tuberculin skin test and IGRA at entry. On average about 100,000 T cells per donor were immunosequenced. Clones were sequenced by immunoSEQ multiplex PCR, and TCRdb holds only the in-frame ones, with some missing. This sample yields around 29,000 clones, of which 85% to 95% are seen a single time; more than 4% belongs to the top ten. This CDR3 region has 14 residues. The V end lost 1 base, the J end lost 7 bases, and 11 bases lay between the germline ends. Germline values: CDR1 MGHRA, CDR2 YSYEKL. This specimen comes from a study of T cells in tuberculosis. Broader study findings: A GMM-specific repertoire classifier reached about 90% accuracy, AUROC approximately 0.93. Active tuberculosis alpha repertoires lay closer to GMM-specific TCRs than controls'.

The rearrangement uses TRBV4-1 and TRBJ2-1; tentative D call: TRBD2 (5 bases). The clonotype was recovered from a donor aged 10-29 years with latent tuberculosis or without tuberculosis infection. The sequenced sample was PBMCs. The CDR3 loop is CASSQGLWENEQFF. In nucleotides, the CDR3 is TGCGCCAGCAGCCAAGGCCTATGGGAGAATGAGCAGTTCTTC.